Presented here are 15 T cell receptor beta chains from one specimen sequenced in a study of radiation and T cells in renal cell carcinoma. Clones were sequenced by immunoSEQ multiplex PCR, and TCRdb holds only the in-frame ones, with some missing. The sample shows 120,000 to 150,000 clones, about nine tenths of them seen only once. Time point here: baseline pretreatment blood. Treatment in this sample: 15 Gy SBRT to primary tumor, nephrectomy 4 weeks later. The sequences come from blood, collected from a patient whose treatment included radiotherapy and nephrectomy. The receptors were gathered from an older woman with renal cell carcinoma.

The rearrangement uses TRBV29-1 and TRBJ2-3; TRBD2 aligns across 7 bases. The J segment lost 4 bases and the V segment lost 4 bases, leaving 5 bases of the junction unmatched. CDR1 is SQVTM, CDR2 ANQGSEA, per germline. The CDR3 sequence is 13 residues long. Written as DNA, the CDR3 is TGCAGCGTTGTGGATGGGGGGGCAGATACGCAGTATTTT. Its translation: CSVVDGGADTQYF.

The chain couples TRBV10-3 to TRBJ2-1; 12 bases map to TRBD2. Germline CDR1 ENHRY, CDR2 SYGVKD. V shed 10 bases, J shed 10 bases, and the junction held 11 bases outside the gene matches. The CDR3 is made up of 14 amino acids. DNA for the CDR3: TGTGCCACGGGGTTCCTAGCGGGGGGGCTAGAGCAGTTCTTC. Protein product: CATGFLAGGLEQFF.

V usage is TRBV19 and J usage is TRBJ2-1, with a weak D call TRBD2 (6 bases). This CDR3 has 14 amino acids. V lost 6 bases and J 6 bases, leaving 15 bases between the germline ends. In germline, CDR1 is LNHDA, CDR2 SQIVND (reference sequence). In DNA form, the CDR3 reads TGTGCCAGTAGCCGCCGGGAGAAGGGCAATGAGCAGTTCTTC. Translated: CASSRREKGNEQFF.

This sequence joins TRBV18 and TRBJ2-3; tentatively, D is TRBD2 (5 bases). Deletions cut 0 bases from V and 4 bases from J, with 5 bases between. The CDR3 spans 13 residues. From germline, CDR1 is KGHSH and CDR2 LQKENI. DNA for the CDR3: TGTGCCAGCTCACCACCGAGGGCAGATACGCAGTATTTT. Translated, it gives CASSPPRADTQYF. The full variable domain, its missing parts supplied by reference TRBV18 and TRBJ2-3, is NAGVMQNPRHLVRRRGQEARLRCSPMKGHSHVYWYRQLPEEGLKFMVYLQKENIIDESGMPKERFSAEFPKEGPSILRIQQVVRGDSAAYFCASSPPRADTQYFGPGTRLTVL.

V usage is TRBV19 and J usage is TRBJ1-5; D is ambiguous. There are 14 residues in the CDR3. The germline CDR1 and CDR2 sequences are LNHDA and SQIVND (reference sequence). V was shortened by 6 bases and J by 3 bases, with 12 bases between the two germline ends. In nucleotides, the CDR3 is TGTGCCAGTAGCGGCAAGCACCTCAATCAGCCCCAGCATTTT. Translated, it gives CASSGKHLNQPQHF. The full variable domain, completed using reference TRBV19 and TRBJ1-5, is DGGITQSPKYLFRKEGQNVTLSCEQNLNHDAMYWYRQDPGQGLRLIYYSQIVNDFQKGDIAEGYSVSREKKESFPLTVTSAQKNPTAFYLCASSGKHLNQPQHFGDGTRLSIL.

The J gene is TRBJ1-4, the V gene TRBV5-6; TRBD1 might be the D (6 bases). Trimming took off 4 bases at V and 8 bases at J, with 12 bases between the two ends. Germline CDR1 and CDR2: SGHDT and YYEEEE. The CDR3 has 13 residues. The CDR3 DNA reads as TGTGCCAGCAGCGTGACAGGCGCGGAAAAACTGTTTTTT. It yields the protein CASSVTGAEKLFF.

The chain is built from TRBV11-3 and TRBJ2-7; 7 bases match TRBD2. CDR3 length: 14 amino acids. Trimming took 1 base from V and 4 from J; bases not matched to a gene: 4. CDR1 and CDR2 (germline): SGHNT, YENEEA. The CDR3 region is CASSLARGTYEQYF. For the CDR3, the DNA is TGTGCCAGCAGCTTAGCGCGGGGGACGTACGAGCAGTACTTC.

The V call is TRBV11-1, the J call TRBJ2-7, with D tentatively TRBD1 (5 bases). The V end was cut by 1 base, the J end by 7 bases, with 20 bases between. The CDR3 contains 16 residues. Looked up from germline, CDR1 is SGHAT and CDR2 is FQDESV (reference sequence). CDR3 sequence: CASSLGQNTLVTEQYF. The CDR3, as DNA: TGTGCCAGCAGCTTAGGACAGAATACCCTAGTTACGGAGCAGTACTTC.

The chain combines TRBV19 with TRBJ1-1; no firm D call. Germline CDR1 LNHDA, CDR2 SQIVND (reference sequence). Trimming removed 4 bases from V and 0 bases from J, with 9 bases in between. CDR3 size: 14 residues. CDR3 residues: CASSTRKMNTEAFF. The CDR3 bases are TGTGCCAGTAGTACACGGAAGATGAACACTGAAGCTTTCTTT.

In this sample, this clone turned up once. This chain uses TRBV11-2 with TRBJ2-1; the match to TRBD2 covers 9 bases. V trimming: 5 bases; J trimming: 7 bases; junction bases outside the gene matches: 12. This CDR3 region has 16 residues. Germline V CDR1 and CDR2: SGHAT, FQNNGV. This CDR3 is CASSLSGGNLLNEQFF. In DNA form, the CDR3 reads TGTGCCAGCAGCCTAAGCGGGGGGAACCTCCTTAATGAGCAGTTCTTC.

The genes are TRBV6-1 and TRBJ2-7; no clear D gene. The CDR3 contains 15 residues. Deletions cut 8 bases from V and 0 bases from J, with 17 bases between. Germline V gene lookup returns CDR1 MNHNS and CDR2 SASEGT. This CDR3 is CASFDPRLTSYEQYF. The CDR3 DNA follows: TGTGCCAGCTTCGATCCGAGACTTACCTCCTACGAGCAGTACTTC.

This sequence joins TRBV6-1 and TRBJ2-1, with a possible D match to TRBD2 (6 bases). Germline CDR1 is MNHNS and CDR2 is SASEGT. V lost 7 bases, J lost 9 bases, and 13 bases lay in between. The CDR3 spans 12 residues. The DNA of the CDR3 is TGTGCCAGCATGTTCGGGGGTGGTGAGCAGTTCTTC. Translating gives CASMFGGGEQFF.

This chain connects TRBV28 to TRBJ1-2; a possible D gene is TRBD1 (5 bases). CDR3 length: 13 amino acids. Looked up from germline, CDR1 is MDHEN and CDR2 is SYDVKM. V lost 6 bases, J lost 8 bases, and 16 bases lay in between. The chain's CDR3 is CASSPRGIEGYTF. Here the CDR3 DNA reads TGTGCCAGCAGCCCTCGGGGGATAGAGGGCTACACCTTC.

J is TRBJ1-2 and V is TRBV6-1; unclear D gene. CDR1 and CDR2 (germline): MNHNS, SASEGT. Trimming removed 10 bases at V and 0 bases at J, with 15 bases between. The CDR3 is made up of 14 amino acids. As DNA, the CDR3 is TGTGCCACCTCCCGCGACGGAGCTAACTATGGCTACACCTTC. This translates into CATSRDGANYGYTF.

V usage is TRBV5-4 and J usage is TRBJ2-1, with no clear D. The CDR3 is 11 amino acids. The germline V and J ends were trimmed by 1 base and 8 bases, with 4 bases remaining between them. Germline V gives CDR1 SGHNT, CDR2 YYREEE (reference sequence). The CDR3: CASSLRDEQFF. As DNA, the CDR3 is TGTGCCAGCAGCTTGCGAGATGAGCAGTTCTTC.